Here is one T cell receptor (beta chain) with its context. The specificity of this receptor is unknown. The sample holds no much larger clone one base away, and base qualities are not on file. TCRbeta CDR3 regions were amplified from genomic DNA using the immunoSEQ Assay, a bias-controlled multiplex PCR. Regarding the original processing steps: The number of nucleated cells in each sample was estimated by amplification of reference gene primers within the assay. To quantify the absolute abundance of each unique TCRbeta CDR3 rearrangement, sequence reads were collapsed and filtered. Productive Simpson clonality was computed per sample as the square root of Simpson's diversity index over productive rearrangements. Not all clones reach the TCRdb copy of this immuneACCESS table, which keeps in-frame sequences only. Checked studies attribute under half of the gap to unresolved V genes and leave the rest unexplained. V, J and clone size derive from that table, while D and trimming were established from the DNA sequence. The sample table holds about 120,000 clones, of which roughly 81% were seen once. The ten top clones hold 8.5% to 12% of the sample.

Reading the germline V gene gives CDR1 ENHRY and CDR2 SYGVKD. V and J are trimmed by 6 bases and 0 bases, and the gene matches miss 2 bases of the junction. The CDR3 spans 13 residues, from the cysteine through the phenylalanine. Of all the DNA, just the CDR3 is kept, 39 bases in frame from base 1. The sample comes from a study of blood T cell repertoires in COVID-19 (TCRdb year 2020). About the investigation overall: Samples covering the acute and convalescent phases of COVID-19 were provided by collaborators in the United States, Italy and Spain. Nearly every sample came with metadata listing a de-identified subject ID, COVID-19 status, age in years and sex. The prospective study material was composed of cDNA or gDNA derived from T cells, B-cell-depleted T cells, or PBMCs. Where available, HLA class I and class II types were taken from metadata supplied by the sample provider and were not determined by assay-based typing. The samples were drawn from two sources: the first 160 participants of the ongoing ImmuneRACE study, and 1,000 to 1,500 subjects contributed by 6 global collaborators. The repertoires were made available in a free public database intended to serve as a resource for research on the immune response to SARS-CoV-2. Subjects who had been exposed to COVID-19, were actively infected with it, or had recovered from it provided the deeply sampled blood TCRbeta repertoires that made up the dataset. What the work shows at the level of the full study, not this receptor alone: The amount of clinical and demographic metadata varied by source and participant and was provided uncurated.

The collaborating institutions used their own protocols to collect whole blood in K2EDTA tubes. Collaborator samples were shipped for TCRbeta analysis as frozen whole blood, isolated PBMCs, or DNA extracted from either sample type. The sample was peripheral blood. In this chain, TRBV10-3 is recombined with TRBJ2-7; 7 bases in the junction line up with TRBD1. The sequence came from a human donor in a cohort sampled during active COVID-19. CDR3 region: CAIRGQSSYEQYF. The bases read TGTGCCATCAGGGGACAGTCCTCCTACGAGCAGTACTTC.